The entry that follows covers one T cell receptor (beta chain) sequence. The age range of participants was about 18 to 90 years, with residence in about 25 US areas. This sample is drawn from a study of blood T cell repertoires in COVID-19. About the study: Samples representing acute and convalescent COVID-19 were sourced from the United States, Italy and Spain.

Germline CDR1 is SNHLY and CDR2 is FYNNEI. The CDR3 has 13 residues. Deletions cut 8 bases from V and 5 bases from J, with 10 bases between. As handled by the study authors: For nucleated cells, counts were estimated from reference gene primer amplification. TCRdb's table, derived via immunoSEQ multiplex PCR, lists solely in-frame clones and lacks some. The V and J calls and clone size are taken from that table; D and trimming were inferred from the DNA. The sample includes 400,000 or so clones, roughly 86% of them seen just once. The sequence came from a woman between 40 and 50 years old with acute COVID-19. The chain is built from TRBV2 and TRBJ1-6; D is unclear. Source material: PBMCs or T cells enriched from blood (not recorded which). The CDR3 DNA follows: TGTGCCAGCCTGAGGCAGAATAATTCACCCCTCCACTTT. This gives the protein CASLRQNNSPLHF.